Each of the 26 T cell receptor beta chains below was sequenced from the same sample in a study of early T cells in non-severe SARS-CoV-2 infection. One entry per CDR3 protein, called by TCRdb with MiXCR from the 5' RACE reads. The table lists about 70,000 distinct CDR3 sequences, roughly an eighth of them singletons. Material: whole blood. The receptors were sampled from an adult who was a healthcare worker with PCR-confirmed SARS-CoV-2 infection or an uninfected control (not recorded which).

This clonotype came up many times. The V gene is TRBV29-1, the J gene TRBJ2-1, with 8 bases that match TRBD1. V trimming: 2 bases; J trimming: 6 bases; junction bases outside the gene matches: 9. The CDR3 consists of 15 residues. Germline lookup yields CDR1 SQVTM and CDR2 ANQGSEA. In DNA form, the CDR3 reads TGCAGCGTTGAAAACCCAGGGGGCGGGATCAATGAGCAGTTCTTC. This codes for CSVENPGGGINEQFF.

This clonotype was detected ten times or more. CDR3 amino acids: CSASGRLWDNKNTEAFF. DNA for the CDR3: TGCAGTGCTAGTGGGCGGTTATGGGACAATAAGAACACTGAAGCTTTCTTT. This chain joins TRBV20-1 and TRBJ1-1, with a possible D match to TRBD1 (6 bases). With 3 bases removed from V and 1 base from J, the gap between germline ends came to 21 bases. Germline CDR1 reads DFQATT; CDR2 reads SNEGSKA (reference sequence). The CDR3 has 17 residues.

This clonotype came up many times. This chain uses TRBV20-1 with TRBJ2-5; 7 bases are shared with TRBD1. The V segment lost 1 base and the J segment 1 base; nucleotides outside the gene matches: 3. This CDR3 spans 14 amino acids. Germline CDR1 DFQATT, CDR2 SNEGSKA (reference sequence). The CDR3 sequence is CSARAGTAQETQYF. Here the CDR3 DNA reads TGCAGTGCTAGAGCCGGGACAGCCCAAGAGACCCAGTACTTC.

This clonotype was seen ten or more times. The chain uses TRBV10-3 and TRBJ2-4, with D unresolved. The CDR3 consists of 14 residues. The V gene's germline CDR1 is ENHRY and CDR2 SYGVKD. Trimming cost V 2 bases and J 0 bases, with 5 bases left between them. Written as DNA, the CDR3 is TGTGCCATCAGTGAGACATTAGCCAAAAACATTCAGTACTTC. Translated, it gives CAISETLAKNIQYF.

This clonotype has a handful of counts. The rearrangement joins TRBV29-1 to TRBJ1-5; D might be TRBD1 (5 bases). This CDR3 region has 13 residues. Germline loops: CDR1 SQVTM, CDR2 ANQGSEA. Trimming shortened V by 8 bases and J by 4 bases, and 15 bases separated the two germline ends. The CDR3, as DNA: TGCAGCACCGCCCCGGGGGGAAATCAGCCCCAGCATTTT. It encodes CSTAPGGNQPQHF. The complete variable domain, with remaining parts taken from reference TRBV29-1 and TRBJ1-5, reads SAVISQKPSRDICQRGTSLTIQCQVDSQVTMMFWYRQQPGQSLTLIATANQGSEATYESGFVIDKFPISRPNLTFSTLTVSNMSPEDSSIYLCSTAPGGNQPQHFGDGTRLSIL.

This clonotype has ten or more counts. CDR3 in amino acids: CASSVRTGDYEQYF. CDR3 bases: TGTGCCAGCAGTGTGAGGACAGGGGACTACGAGCAGTACTTC. The chain joins TRBV2 to TRBJ2-7, with TRBD1 matching over 9 bases. Germline lookup yields CDR1 SNHLY and CDR2 FYNNEI. The CDR3 runs to 14 residues. After removal of 4 bases from V and 3 bases from J, the junction contained 4 bases not matched to a gene.

This clonotype was seen a handful of times. This sequence joins TRBV29-1 and TRBJ2-5; D not resolved. V was cut by 0 bases and J by 4 bases, with 0 bases left in between. The CDR3 consists of 10 residues. Germline loops: CDR1 SQVTM, CDR2 ANQGSEA. The CDR3 bases are TGCAGCGTTGAAGAAGAGACCCAGTACTTC. This sequence encodes CSVEEETQYF.

This clonotype came up many times. The chain carries TRBV25-1 and TRBJ2-7; D may be TRBD1 or TRBD2 (5 bases each). CDR3 length: 15 residues. Trimming left V 6 bases short and J 2 bases short, with 17 bases between. Germline CDR1 reads MGHDK; CDR2 reads SYGVNS. As DNA, the CDR3 is TGTGCCAGCAGAGCTACGAGGGGACGGACCTACGAGCAGTACTTC. Protein sequence: CASRATRGRTYEQYF.

The table lists this clonotype with many counts. The V call is TRBV7-9, the J call TRBJ2-7; a possible D gene is TRBD1 (5 bases). The CDR3 runs to 12 residues. CDR1 SEHNR and CDR2 FQNEAQ come from the germline V gene (reference sequence). Trimming shortened V by 5 bases and J by 4 bases, and 9 bases separated the two germline ends. The CDR3 spells CASSLTVYEQYF. The CDR3, as DNA: TGTGCCAGCAGCCTGACAGTATACGAGCAGTACTTC.

V usage is TRBV2 and J usage is TRBJ2-2; D unresolved. Germline V gives CDR1 SNHLY, CDR2 FYNNEI. V gave up 4 bases and J gave up 9 bases, with 9 bases separating them. CDR3 length equals 12 residues. CDR3 bases: TGTGCCAGCAGTGTGACGCATTGGGAGCTGTTTTTT. The encoded protein is CASSVTHWELFF.

Many counts were recorded for this clonotype. The chain has TRBV20-1 and TRBJ2-7, with TRBD1 identical over 10 bases. V shed 6 bases and J 5 bases; nucleotides not matched to a gene: 7. Germline-derived CDR1 and CDR2 are DFQATT and SNEGSKA (reference sequence). This CDR3 has 13 amino acids. The CDR3 reads CSAPRDRGHEQYF. The CDR3 bases are TGCAGTGCCCCAAGGGACAGGGGACACGAGCAGTACTTC.

This clonotype was found many times. This chain joins TRBV6-2 or TRBV6-3 and TRBJ2-1, with 9 bases lining up with TRBD2. V lost 2 bases and J lost 7; bases outside the gene matches: 3. CDR3 length equals 14 residues. Germline V gene lookup returns CDR1 MNHEY and CDR2 SVGEGT. The CDR3 protein is CASSYPSGTNEQFF. The CDR3 DNA reads as TGTGCCAGCAGTTACCCTAGCGGGACGAATGAGCAGTTCTTC.

This clonotype was counted many times. This chain joins TRBV11-2 and TRBJ2-7; perhaps TRBD2 as D (6 bases). The CDR3 is made up of 16 amino acids. The V gene lost 5 bases and the J gene lost 1 base, with 18 bases spanning the gap. Per the germline V gene, CDR1 is SGHAT and CDR2 is FQNNGV. CDR3 amino acids: CASSPVVAGTSYEQYF. The CDR3 DNA is TGTGCCAGCAGCCCCGTTGTGGCAGGGACTTCCTACGAGCAGTACTTC.

This clonotype has at least ten counts. One end of the junction does not line up with germline, which may come from a read error. This chain uses TRBV6-2 or TRBV6-3 with TRBJ2-1; no clear D gene. Germline CDR1 is MNHEY and CDR2 is SVGEGT. The CDR3 runs 13 residues. CDR3 residues: CASSSVASTIGLF. The CDR3 DNA is TGTGCCAGCAGTTCCGTGGCCAGCACGATCGGACTCTTC.

This clonotype has ten or more counts. V usage is TRBV10-3 and J usage is TRBJ1-6; 7 bases align to TRBD1. In germline, CDR1 is ENHRY, CDR2 SYGVKD. This CDR3 spans 15 amino acids. The ends lost 3 bases at V and 9 bases at J; junction bases unmatched: 8. The CDR3 DNA reads TGTGCCATCAGTGAAGCAGGGGACAGAAGTTCACCCCTCCACTTT. Translated: CAISEAGDRSSPLHF.

This clonotype has only a few counts. This chain uses TRBV5-1 with TRBJ2-6; TRBD2 matches at 10 bases. Germline V gives CDR1 SGHRS, CDR2 YFSETQ. Trimming removed 0 bases from V and 4 bases from J; junction bases left unmatched: 16. There are 21 residues in the CDR3. The CDR3 DNA reads as TGCGCCAGCAGCTTGGAGGCCCTTAAGGCTCTAGCGGGAGCAGGGGCCAACGTCCTGACTTTC. The encoded protein is CASSLEALKALAGAGANVLTF.

This clonotype was recorded many times. The CDR3 DNA follows: TGCGCCAGCAGCTTGGTGCCAGGACTAGCGGAACAAGAGACCCAGTACTTC. It codes for CASSLVPGLAEQETQYF. The genes are TRBV5-1 and TRBJ2-5; 10 bases line up with TRBD2. Germline V gene data show CDR1 as SGHRS and CDR2 as YFSETQ. CDR3 length: 17 residues. Trimming cost V 0 bases and J 2 bases; bases outside gene matches: 7.

This rearrangement joins TRBV29-1 to TRBJ1-1, with 10 bases that match TRBD1. J was trimmed by 0 bases and V by 7 bases; bases with no gene match: 8. CDR1 and CDR2 (germline): SQVTM, ANQGSEA. The CDR3 spans 15 residues. This CDR3 is CSAQGTGEMNTEAFF. The CDR3 nucleotides read TGCAGCGCCCAGGGGACAGGGGAAATGAACACTGAAGCTTTCTTT.

The table lists this clonotype with many counts. The chain couples TRBV7-2 to TRBJ1-3, with 7 bases lining up with TRBD1. The V segment lost 2 bases and the J segment 0 bases; nucleotides outside the gene matches: 4. Germline CDR1 SGHTA, CDR2 FQGNSA. This CDR3 spans 16 amino acids. The CDR3 sequence is CASSLSGTASGNTIYF. The CDR3 DNA is TGTGCCAGCAGCTTATCCGGGACAGCCTCTGGAAACACCATATATTTT. The full variable domain, with the rest looked up from reference TRBV7-2 and TRBJ1-3, is GAGVSQSPSNKVTEKGKDVELRCDPISGHTALYWYRQSLGQGLEFLIYFQGNSAPDKSGLPSDRFSAERTGGSVSTLTIQRTQQEDSAVYLCASSLSGTASGNTIYFGEGSWLTVV.

This clonotype has a count of ten or more. The chain couples TRBV12-3 or TRBV12-4 to TRBJ1-2; D remains ambiguous. V lost 4 bases and J lost 4, with 10 bases in between. There are 13 residues in the CDR3. The DNA for the CDR3 is TGTGCCAGCAGTTCTGGCACCCCCTATGGCTACACCTTC. Amino acid sequence: CASSSGTPYGYTF.

This clonotype was picked up one time. The chain recombines TRBV15 with TRBJ2-3; 11 nucleotides match TRBD1. This CDR3 region has 20 residues. The germline CDR1 and CDR2 sequences are LNHNV and YYDKDF (reference sequence). V shed 5 bases and J 2 bases; nucleotides not matched to a gene: 18. The CDR3 loop reads CATSGRTGGSGIQYTDTQYF. The CDR3 DNA reads TGTGCCACCAGCGGCCGGACAGGGGGCTCAGGTATCCAATACACAGATACGCAGTATTTT.

The chain uses TRBV30 and TRBJ1-2; 7 bases align to TRBD1. This CDR3 region has 16 residues. Germline loops: CDR1 GTSNPN, CDR2 SVGIG (reference sequence). V dropped 3 bases and J dropped 6; count of bases not matched to a gene: 16. The CDR3 here is CAWSRQGSKVWNGYTF. The CDR3 DNA reads as TGTGCCTGGAGCCGACAGGGCTCTAAAGTCTGGAATGGCTACACCTTC.

This clonotype was counted ten times or more. The V gene is TRBV12-3 or TRBV12-4, the J gene TRBJ2-7; the D is unclear. The CDR3 is 12 residues long. With 6 bases removed from V and 0 bases from J, the gap between germline ends came to 6 bases. CDR3 in DNA: TGTGCCAGCAGCCAAAGCTCCTACGAGCAGTACTTC. Translating it yields CASSQSSYEQYF.

Many counts were recorded for this clonotype. An end of the junction differs from the germline gene, which may be a read error. The chain links TRBV19 to TRBJ1-4, with 8 bases matching TRBD1. The CDR3 has 14 residues. Germline CDR1 reads LNHDA; CDR2 reads SQIVND (reference sequence). The CDR3 coding sequence is TGTGCCAGTAGTATACAGGGGGCTAAAGAAAAACTGTTTTTT. Translation gives CASSIQGAKEKLFF.

J is TRBJ1-1 and V is TRBV14, with D perhaps TRBD1 (5 bases). The CDR3 has 14 amino acids. V lost 2 bases, J lost 3 bases, and 10 bases lay in between. Germline CDR1 and CDR2: SGHDN and FVKESK. The CDR3 coding sequence is TGTGCCAGCAGCCAATTTGGGGACGACACTGAAGCTTTCTTT. It is translated as CASSQFGDDTEAFF.

This clonotype appeared many times. The chain has TRBV29-1 and TRBJ1-5; 8 positions agree with TRBD1. V was clipped by 6 bases and J by 4 bases; unmatched bases: 5. There are 13 residues in the CDR3. Germline V lookup: CDR1 SQVTM, CDR2 ANQGSEA. Here the CDR3 reads CSVAGGRNQPQHF. Here the CDR3 DNA reads TGCAGCGTCGCAGGGGGCCGGAATCAGCCCCAGCATTTT.